This TCR beta chain stems from a study of T cell responses to AZD1222 COVID-19 vaccine. General study results and limits: After the peak T cell response, and only then, were repertoires sampled. Reports say nearly half of spike-specific TCRs go after unmutated variant regions. The study identified only six AZD1222 recipients as seropositive at baseline. Females outnumbered males among donors, who were mostly white British; clonal diversity was possibly underestimated.

This CDR3 has 18 residues. V gave up 2 bases and J gave up 2 bases; unmatched junction bases: 14. Germline V gene lookup returns CDR1 GTSNPN and CDR2 SVGIG (reference sequence). Clones were read by immunoSEQ multiplex PCR, and TCRdb kept only the in-frame ones, dropping some. This table holds about 160,000 clones, about 91% found once. Note on this clone: Its target is unknown.

The source material was peripheral blood, sampled on day 0 of MenACWY control vaccination. This TCR was recovered from an adult in good health. The V gene is TRBV30, the J gene TRBJ2-7, with 11 nucleotides matching TRBD2. CDR3 bases: TGTGCCTGGAGTACCGGGACTAGCGGATCGTACCACCCCTACGAGCAGTACTTC. This sequence encodes CAWSTGTSGSYHPYEQYF.